The 13 T cell receptor beta chains below were found in one sample sequenced in a study of cytomegalovirus exposure and HLA in healthy donors. 60 Vbeta and 13 Jbeta primers were used in PCR. Generated by immunoSEQ multiplex PCR, the TCRdb table keeps only in-frame clones and is missing some. The sample lists about 150,000 clones, around 80% occurring once. The sample was PBMCs. Receptors originate from a woman between 40 and 50 years old in good health and CMV-seropositive.

The chain joins TRBV6-5 to TRBJ2-1; 9 bases align to TRBD2. Looked up from germline, CDR1 is MNHEY and CDR2 is SVGAGI. This CDR3 spans 15 amino acids. V dropped 2 bases and J dropped 5; count of bases not matched to a gene: 4. The CDR3 sequence is CASSYLGLADNEQFF. For the CDR3, the DNA is TGTGCCAGCAGTTACCTGGGACTAGCCGACAATGAGCAGTTCTTC.

The CDR3, as DNA: TGTGCCATCAGTGAGGGTGCCCTAGCTCAGCCCCAGCATTTT. It specifies CAISEGALAQPQHF. The J gene is TRBJ1-5, the V gene TRBV10-3; D uncertain. This CDR3 is 14 amino acids long. V lost 2 bases, J lost 6 bases, and 11 bases lay in between. Germline V lookup: CDR1 ENHRY, CDR2 SYGVKD.

The gene calls are TRBV6-1 and TRBJ1-5; unclear D gene. V lost 6 bases and J lost 2, with 14 bases in between. This CDR3 comprises 15 residues. Germline-derived CDR1 and CDR2 are MNHNS and SASEGT. DNA for the CDR3: TGTGCCAGCAGGACGACAATCGAAGGCAATCAGCCCCAGCATTTT. As protein: CASRTTIEGNQPQHF.

The CDR3: CAISESTGINTGELFF. CDR3 bases: TGTGCCATCAGTGAGTCCACCGGGATTAACACCGGGGAGCTGTTTTTT. This chain joins TRBV10-3 and TRBJ2-2; D may be TRBD2 (5 bases). The V end lost 0 bases, the J end lost 2 bases, and 10 bases lay between the germline ends. This CDR3 contains 16 residues. The germline V gene has CDR1 ENHRY and CDR2 SYGVKD.

The chain combines TRBV11-2 with TRBJ2-1; 15 bases match TRBD2. Germline V gene sequence: CDR1 SGHAT, CDR2 FQNNGV. The CDR3 covers 14 residues. Germline trimming cut 3 bases from V and 13 bases from J; bases unmatched to any gene: 4. CDR3 loop: CASSFGLAGGPQFF. DNA of the CDR3: TGTGCCAGCAGCTTCGGACTAGCGGGAGGGCCTCAGTTCTTC.

The chain uses TRBV9 and TRBJ1-1; D possibly corresponds to TRBD1 (6 bases). Germline V gives CDR1 SGDLS, CDR2 YYNGEE. The V end was cut by 0 bases, the J end by 4 bases, with 10 bases between. This CDR3 is built from 14 residues. The CDR3 bases are TGTGCCAGCAGCGTAGCCGGACAGAGCACTGAAGCTTTCTTT. This codes for CASSVAGQSTEAFF.

The J gene is TRBJ1-1, the V gene TRBV19; 7 nucleotides match TRBD1. The V gene end was trimmed by 6 bases and the J gene end by 11 bases; junction bases not matched to a gene: 18. In germline, CDR1 is LNHDA, CDR2 SQIVND (reference sequence). CDR3 length: 15 amino acids. CDR3 DNA: TGTGCCAGTAGAGGCAGGGGGTCCACTTTCTCCGGGGCTTTCTTT. Amino acid sequence: CASRGRGSTFSGAFF.

The V call is TRBV28, the J call TRBJ1-1; D remains ambiguous. CDR1 is MDHEN and CDR2 is SYDVKM in the germline V gene. The CDR3 covers 12 residues. Trimming cost V 8 bases and J 4 bases, with 11 bases left between them. CDR3 coding DNA: TGTGCCAGCCGGAGGGCGGCCACTGAAGCTTTCTTT. It codes for CASRRAATEAFF. Complete variable domain (other parts from reference TRBV28 and TRBJ1-1): DVKVTQSSRYLVKRTGEKVFLECVQDMDHENMFWYRQDPGLGLRLIYFSYDVKMKEKGDIPEGYSVSREKKERFSLILESASTNQTSMYLCASRRAATEAFFGQGTRLTVV.

This sequence joins TRBV5-6 and TRBJ2-3; 10 nucleotides align to TRBD2. Looked up from germline, CDR1 is SGHDT and CDR2 is YYEEEE. The V gene end was trimmed by 4 bases and the J gene end by 0 bases; junction bases not matched to a gene: 8. The CDR3 runs to 17 residues. The CDR3, as DNA: TGTGCCAGCAGCCCACCCCCGGGACTAGCGAGCACAGATACGCAGTATTTT. Its protein is CASSPPPGLASTDTQYF.

Here the CDR3 DNA reads TGTGCCAGCAGCCGTGGAGGACGGATTAATGAAAAACTGTTTTTT. Protein product: CASSRGGRINEKLFF. The genes are TRBV2 and TRBJ1-4; D is uncertain. V lost 6 bases to trimming and J lost 4 bases, with 15 bases between them. Germline V lookup: CDR1 SNHLY, CDR2 FYNNEI. This CDR3 has 15 amino acids.

The chain recombines TRBV27 with TRBJ1-2; D perhaps matches TRBD1 (6 bases). The CDR3 is 17 amino acids. V was shortened by 4 bases and J by 4 bases, with 22 bases between the two germline ends. Per the germline V gene, CDR1 is MNHEY and CDR2 is SMNVEV (reference sequence). CDR3 nucleotide sequence: TGTGCCAGCAGTTACTCAGGGGCACCACCCTTAATCTATGGCTACACCTTC. Its protein is CASSYSGAPPLIYGYTF.

The chain carries TRBV6-6 and TRBJ2-3; TRBD2 matches at 8 bases. With V trimmed by 6 bases and J by 5 bases, 7 bases remained unmatched. CDR3 length: 14 residues. The germline V gene has CDR1 MNHNY and CDR2 SVGAGI (reference sequence). CDR3 in amino acids: CASSSGSSGDTQYF. CDR3 DNA: TGTGCCAGCAGCAGCGGGAGTTCGGGAGATACGCAGTATTTT.

The J gene is TRBJ2-3, the V gene TRBV15; the match to TRBD2 covers 9 bases. The CDR3 covers 16 residues. Germline V lookup: CDR1 LNHNV, CDR2 YYDKDF (reference sequence). V was pared by 5 bases and J by 2 bases, with 8 bases of the junction left unmatched. CDR3: CATSPHASGVTDTQYF. Written as DNA, the CDR3 is TGTGCCACCAGCCCTCACGCTAGCGGGGTCACAGATACGCAGTATTTT.